One and the same sample provided the 21 T cell receptor beta chains below, sequenced in a study of immune characterization of retroperitoneal liposarcoma. A single record per CDR3 protein comes from TCRdb applying MiXCR to the PCR reads. Here the sample spans 8,000 to 13,000 distinct CDR3 sequences, 25% to 30% being singletons. Specimen: tumor tissue. These receptors were obtained from a female donor with retroperitoneal liposarcoma.

The count of this clonotype is one. The gene calls are TRBV6-1 and TRBJ2-3; perhaps TRBD1 as D (5 bases). The DNA end is a closer match to TRBJ2-1, so the J assignment may be wrong. The germline V gene encodes CDR1 MNHNS and CDR2 SASEGT. CDR3 length: 15 residues. CDR3 sequence reads: CASSETWGQAKTQFF. The CDR3 DNA reads TGTGCCAGCAGTGAAACGTGGGGCCAAGCGAAGACCCAGTTCTTC.

By share, this clonotype counts as medium-sized (0.01 to 0.1%). J is TRBJ1-1 and V is TRBV7-8, with a weak D call TRBD1 (6 bases). Trimming cost V 6 bases and J 10 bases, with 15 bases left between them. There are 12 residues in the CDR3. Germline loops: CDR1 SGHVS, CDR2 FQNEAQ. CDR3 nucleotide sequence: TGTGCCAGCAGTTTCCCCGGGGGGGCAGCTTTCTTT. Translation: CASSFPGGAAFF.

This rearrangement joins TRBV7-4 to TRBJ2-1, with TRBD2 matching 10 bases. This CDR3 region has 15 residues. Per germline, CDR1 SGHVT and CDR2 SQSDAQ. The V gene end was trimmed by 4 bases and the J gene end by 5 bases; junction bases not matched to a gene: 5. The chain's CDR3 is CASSSAGGRHNEQFF. The CDR3 nucleotides read TGTGCCAGCAGCTCAGCGGGAGGGAGGCACAATGAGCAGTTCTTC.

This clonotype has more than one count but fewer than ten. V is TRBV11-2 and J is TRBJ2-4, with 8 bases fitting TRBD1. The DNA matches TRBJ2-5 better at its end, which makes the J call doubtful. The CDR3 runs to 16 residues. CDR1 and CDR2 (germline): SGHAT, FQNNGV. In DNA form, the CDR3 reads TGTGCCAGCAGCTTAGAGAGGGCAGGGGGCTTCGAGACCCAGTACTTC. It is translated as CASSLERAGGFETQYF.

This chain uses TRBV6-8 with TRBJ2-1; D is unclear. The DNA end lines up better with TRBJ2-7; the J call may be wrong. The CDR3 loop spans 13 amino acids. The germline CDR1 and CDR2 sequences are MNHGY and SAAAGT. The CDR3 DNA follows: TGTGCCAGCACTCCCGACGCGTTCAATGAGCAGTACTTC. Translated, it gives CASTPDAFNEQYF.

By its share, this clonotype is medium-sized. The chain combines TRBV6-1 with TRBJ2-3; 10 bases are shared with TRBD1. The CDR3 spans 15 residues. With V trimmed by 5 bases and J by 5 bases, 7 bases remained unmatched. Germline V gene sequence: CDR1 MNHNS, CDR2 SASEGT. The CDR3 loop reads CASSKGQGILDTQYF. The DNA for the CDR3 is TGTGCCAGCAGTAAGGGACAGGGGATCTTAGATACGCAGTATTTT.

The chain uses TRBV27 and TRBJ2-1; D possibly corresponds to TRBD1 (5 bases). Gene TRBJ2-4 matches the end of the DNA better, so the J call may be wrong. The CDR3 length is 13 residues. Germline V CDR1 and CDR2: MNHEY, SMNVEV (reference sequence). The CDR3 region is CASRAQGRDIQYF. The CDR3, as DNA: TGTGCCAGCAGGGCGCAGGGAAGGGACATTCAGTACTTC.

The chain links TRBV27 to TRBJ2-5, with D possibly TRBD2 on 6 matching bases. The DNA end is a closer match to TRBJ2-7, so the J assignment may be wrong. This CDR3 comprises 12 residues. Germline-derived CDR1 and CDR2 are MNHEY and SMNVEV (reference sequence). CDR3 DNA sequence: TGTGCCAGCAGTTCGACTAGACTCGAGCAGTACTTC. Translating it yields CASSSTRLEQYF.

The V call is TRBV6-1, the J call TRBJ2-6; possibly TRBD1 for D (5 bases). V lost 5 bases and J lost 0, with 14 bases in between. CDR1 MNHNS and CDR2 SASEGT come from the germline V gene. CDR3 length: 17 amino acids. In DNA form, the CDR3 reads TGTGCCAGCAGTCTAAGGGGTGGTGGCTCTGGGGCCAACGTCCTGACTTTC. It encodes CASSLRGGGSGANVLTF.

The chain is built from TRBV28 and TRBJ2-5, with TRBD1 matching 7 bases. The better agreement between TRBJ2-1 and the DNA end casts doubt on the J call. The germline CDR1 and CDR2 sequences are MDHEN and SYDVKM. The CDR3 is made up of 16 amino acids. The CDR3 loop is CASSRIGTALYNEQFF. The DNA of the CDR3 is TGTGCCAGCAGTCGGATCGGGACAGCTCTCTACAATGAGCAGTTCTTC.

This chain uses TRBV4-1 with TRBJ2-7; D unclear. The CDR3 sequence is 14 residues long. Trimming took 3 bases from V and 2 from J, leaving 11 bases between them. From germline, CDR1 is MGHRA and CDR2 YSYEKL. The CDR3 loop reads CASSQEMKTYEQYF. The CDR3 DNA reads as TGCGCCAGCAGCCAGGAGATGAAAACCTACGAGCAGTACTTC.

This clonotype was seen at least ten times. This chain links TRBV12-3 or TRBV12-4 with TRBJ2-1; 7 bases map to TRBD2. The CDR3 runs 16 residues. The ends lost 4 bases at V and 0 bases at J; junction bases unmatched: 6. CDR3 bases: TGTGCCAGCAGTTCTAGCGGAGGCCGCTCCTACAATGAGCAGTTCTTC. Translation gives CASSSSGGRSYNEQFF.

This clonotype occurred a few times. The chain recombines TRBV12-3 or TRBV12-4 with TRBJ2-1; D is perhaps TRBD2 (5 bases). The DNA end favors TRBJ2-7, so the J call may be wrong. This CDR3 is built from 13 residues. The CDR3 DNA reads as TGTGCCAGCAGTTCCCGGGGATCCTACGAGCAGTACTTC. It specifies CASSSRGSYEQYF.

The table lists this clonotype with many counts. This chain joins TRBV7-8 and TRBJ2-5; TRBD2 aligns across 8 bases. The ends lost 5 bases at V and 11 bases at J; junction bases unmatched: 19. Germline V lookup: CDR1 SGHVS, CDR2 FQNEAQ. The CDR3 is 16 residues long. CDR3 bases: TGTGCCAGCAGCGTCGCTAGCGGGTTGGCCTACAATGAGCAGTACTTC. Translated: CASSVASGLAYNEQYF.

This clonotype was seen more than once but under ten times. The chain uses TRBV11-2 and TRBJ2-1; D call uncertain. In germline, CDR1 is SGHAT, CDR2 FQNNGV. V lost 5 bases to trimming and J lost 4 bases, with 15 bases between them. This CDR3 is built from 15 residues. Written as DNA, the CDR3 is TGTGCCAGCAGCCCTCCCGGCGCCTTATACAATGAGCAGTTCTTC. Translated, it gives CASSPPGALYNEQFF.

This clonotype was observed many times. The CDR3 bases are TGTGCCAGCAGCTTCCAAGCGGGAGGCTACGAGCAGTTCTTC. Its translation: CASSFQAGGYEQFF. The genes are TRBV7-2 and TRBJ2-1; 9 nucleotides align to TRBD2. The CDR3 length is 14 residues. J gave up 10 bases and V 3 bases, and 7 bases lay outside the gene matches. CDR1 is SGHTA and CDR2 is FQGNSA in the germline V gene.

The chain carries TRBV7-2 and TRBJ2-1; perhaps TRBD2 as D (5 bases). V was clipped by 1 base and J by 7 bases, with 17 bases between them. The CDR3 length is 16 residues. Per germline, CDR1 SGHTA and CDR2 FQGNSA. The CDR3 DNA follows: TGTGCCAGCAGCTTAGACCTCATCAGCGGCACAAATGAGCAGTTCTTC. This translates into CASSLDLISGTNEQFF.

This clonotype was seen once. No conserved phenylalanine or tryptophan ends this CDR3, so it is likely a read error. The chain combines TRBV27 with TRBJ2-1, with D possibly being TRBD2 (6 bases). The end of the DNA aligns better with TRBJ2-7, so the J call may be wrong. CDR3 size: 11 residues. Germline values: CDR1 MNHEY, CDR2 SMNVEV (reference sequence). The CDR3: CASGRGNEQYS. In DNA form, the CDR3 reads TGTGCCAGCGGGCGGGGAAATGAGCAGTACTCC.

A word on this clonotype: Since no conserved phenylalanine or tryptophan closes the CDR3, a read error is the likely cause. The rearrangement links TRBV7-6 to TRBJ2-5; D is perhaps TRBD2 (5 bases). CDR3 size: 12 residues. Germline CDR1 and CDR2: SGHVS and FNYEAQ. V dropped 7 bases and J dropped 11 bases, with 17 bases sitting between them. The chain's CDR3 is CASNPARTEQYS. CDR3 DNA: TGTGCCAGCAACCCGGCGAGGACTGAGCAGTACTCT.

This chain links TRBV6-1 with TRBJ2-5, with unresolved D. The DNA end is a closer match to TRBJ2-7, so the J assignment may be wrong. Germline V gene lookup returns CDR1 MNHNS and CDR2 SASEGT. The CDR3 sequence is 11 residues long. In nucleotides, the CDR3 is TGTGCCAGCAGTGACAAATCCGAGCAGTACTTC. Translation: CASSDKSEQYF.

This clonotype appeared many times. J is TRBJ1-2 and V is TRBV6-1; D gene uncertain. The germline gives CDR1 MNHNS, CDR2 SASEGT. Trimming removed 2 bases at V and 13 bases at J, with 17 bases between. This CDR3 contains 13 residues. The CDR3 region is CASSELGGTTSTF. For the CDR3, the DNA is TGTGCCAGCAGTGAACTTGGCGGAACGACTAGCACCTTC.